Listed below are T cell receptor beta chains from one sample, sequenced in a study of blood T cell repertoires in COVID-19. Assay used: immunoSEQ multiplex PCR; TCRdb lists only in-frame clones, some missing. The sample has a few hundred thousand clones, around nine tenths seen once. What was sequenced was PBMCs or T cells enriched from blood (not recorded which). These receptors all stem from a woman aged 30 to 39 who had been exposed to COVID-19. Both conserved end residues are part of each CDR3. The D gene is left open where the match is weak. Size is stated for part of the rows, as once, few or many counts, or as a class when the clone is expanded.

>TRBJ1-3|few|TRBV3-1/TRBV3-2|.
TGTGCCAGCAGCCAGTTCCAGGGAAACACCATATATTTT
CASSQFQGNTIYF
>TRBJ1-2|.|TRBV9|.
TGTGCCAGCAGCGTAGTCCCGACAGTAAACTATGGCTACACCTTC
CASSVVPTVNYGYTF
>TRBJ2-3|.|TRBV6-2/TRBV6-3|.
TGTGCCAGCAGCTCGCTTAGCGGACGCACAGATACGCAGTATTTT
CASSSLSGRTDTQYF
>TRBJ2-5|.|TRBV6-6|.
TGTGCCAGCAGTCGACAGGGAGGTTGGGGCCTTCAAGAGACCCAGTACTTC
CASSRQGGWGLQETQYF
>TRBJ2-5|.|TRBV3-1/TRBV3-2|.
TGTGCCAGCAGCCAAGGCGTTGGACAAAGTCAAGAGACCCAGTACTTC
CASSQGVGQSQETQYF
>TRBJ1-2|.|TRBV7-8|TRBD1
TGTGCCAGCAGTACACCTCCGACAGGGGAGAACTATGGCTACACCTTC
CASSTPPTGENYGYTF
>TRBJ1-6|.|TRBV9|.
TGTGCCAGCAGCGTAGAGAGGACAGCTATTTCACCCCTCCACTTT
CASSVERTAISPLHF
>TRBJ1-2|.|TRBV6-5|.
TGTGCCAGCAGTTACTCCTCCCAGGGGCGAGGCGGCTACACCTTC
CASSYSSQGRGGYTF
>TRBJ2-1|.|TRBV3-1/TRBV3-2|TRBD2
TGTGCCAGCAGCCACCGACTAGCGGGGGACATCTACAATGAGCAGTTCTTC
CASSHRLAGDIYNEQFF
>TRBJ1-1|.|TRBV3-1/TRBV3-2|.
TGTGCCAGCAGCCAAGGCCATTCGGGGAACACTGAAGCTTTCTTT
CASSQGHSGNTEAFF
>TRBJ1-1|.|TRBV3-1/TRBV3-2|.
TGTGCCAGCAGCCGACAATCCAGGGCGGACACTGAAGCTTTCTTT
CASSRQSRADTEAFF
>TRBJ2-1|.|TRBV28|.
TGTGCCAGCAGTTTATGGGATGCCGGGACAACCCTCTACAATGAGCAGTTCTTC
CASSLWDAGTTLYNEQFF
>TRBJ2-7|.|TRBV11-2|.
TGTGCCAGCAGCTTAGATATGTACGAGCAGTACTTC
CASSLDMYEQYF
>TRBJ2-1|once|TRBV29-1|TRBD1
TGCAGCGTACGTGGGACAGGGTACTACAATGAGCAGTTCTTC
CSVRGTGYYNEQFF
>TRBJ2-5|.|TRBV10-1|TRBD1
TGCGCCAGCAGTACCGGGACAGGGGGCACTGAGACCCAGTACTTC
CASSTGTGGTETQYF
>TRBJ2-2|.|TRBV3-1/TRBV3-2|.
TGTGCCAGCAGCCACATAAGTTCGGGTCGTGCCGGGGAGCTGTTTTTT
CASSHISSGRAGELFF
>TRBJ1-2|.|TRBV15|TRBD1
TGTGCCACCAGCAGAGACGGGACAGCGGGTAACTATGGCTACACCTTC
CATSRDGTAGNYGYTF
>TRBJ2-1|.|TRBV2|.
TGTGCCAGCACCAAGGGGTTTCCCTCCTACAATGAGCAGTTCTTC
CASTKGFPSYNEQFF
>TRBJ1-6|.|TRBV5-1|.
TGCGCCAGCAGCTTGGCCGCAGGGCCTCTAGCCCTCCACTTT
CASSLAAGPLALHF
>TRBJ2-7|.|TRBV6-5|TRBD1
TGTGCCAGCAGCCGGGACAGGGGGATCTACGAGCAGTACTTC
CASSRDRGIYEQYF
>TRBJ2-1|.|TRBV7-3|TRBD2
TGTGCCAGCAGCAAGACTAGCGGGGACTACAATGAGCAGTTCTTC
CASSKTSGDYNEQFF
>TRBJ2-5|.|TRBV3-1/TRBV3-2|TRBD2
TGTGCCAGCAGCCAAAGCGGGGATTACCAAGAGACCCAGTACTTC
CASSQSGDYQETQYF
>TRBJ1-1|.|TRBV7-6|TRBD1
TGTGCCAGCAGCCGTCCGAGGGGGCGGCAGCAGGACACTGAAGCTTTCTTT
CASSRPRGRQQDTEAFF
>TRBJ2-7|few|TRBV9|.
TGTGCCAGCAGCGATGGTGGAGAAACCTACGAGCAGTACTTC
CASSDGGETYEQYF
>TRBJ2-2|.|TRBV5-1|TRBD2
TGCGCCAGCAGCTTTGGGGGGGACACCGGGGAGCTGTTTTTT
CASSFGGDTGELFF
>TRBJ2-6|.|TRBV3-1/TRBV3-2|TRBD2
TGTGCCAGCAGCCAACGGACTAGCGCAAGCTCTGGGGCCAACGTCCTGACTTTC
CASSQRTSASSGANVLTF
>TRBJ1-5|.|TRBV21-1|.
TGTGCCAGCAGCCACAGGGGCGAGCGCAATCAGCCCCAGCATTTT
CASSHRGERNQPQHF
>TRBJ2-1|.|TRBV6-6|.
TGTGCCAGCAGTTACTCGGAGACAGGTGTTTGGAATGAGCAGTTCTTC
CASSYSETGVWNEQFF
>TRBJ1-3|.|TRBV10-3|.
TGTGCCATCAGTGACAGTTACTCTGGAAACACCATATATTTT
CAISDSYSGNTIYF
>TRBJ1-3|.|TRBV19|.
TGTGCCAGTAGTTCCCCCAGCGGCTTCAGCTCTGGAAACACCATATATTTT
CASSSPSGFSSGNTIYF
>TRBJ1-5|.|TRBV18|TRBD1
TGTGCCAGCTCACCACGGACAGGCCTAAATCAGCCCCAGCATTTT
CASSPRTGLNQPQHF
>TRBJ2-1|.|TRBV3-1/TRBV3-2|TRBD2
TGTGCCAGCAGCCAACATGGCGGGGGGGGGAATGAGCAGTTCTTC
CASSQHGGGGNEQFF
>TRBJ2-7|.|TRBV27|.
TGTGCCAGCAGTTTATCGAAAAGCAACGAGCAGTACTTC
CASSLSKSNEQYF